This record looks at one TCR beta chain sequence and its context. What it binds is unknown. Healthy donors had no documented immune events, such as infections, while sampled. This record belongs to a study of identifying expanded T cells in peripheral blood. Regarding the study as a whole: Differentially abundant clones: around 1.2 between replicates, about 15 at roughly 2 weeks, approximately 18 at four.

The table came from immunoSEQ multiplex PCR; TCRdb's copy has only in-frame clones and leaves some out. The sample has tens of thousands of clones; roughly 90% are singletons. CDR1 is MNHNY and CDR2 is SVGAGI in the germline V gene (reference sequence). The V gene lost 6 bases and the J gene lost 4 bases, with 12 bases spanning the gap. This CDR3 region has 13 residues. The chain recombines TRBV6-6 with TRBJ1-2; D ambiguous. The sequenced material came from blood. This receptor was identified in a person aged 18 to 70 in good health. As DNA, the CDR3 is TGTGCCAGCAGCCTAACAACCCCCTATGGCTACACCTTC. Its protein product is CASSLTTPYGYTF.